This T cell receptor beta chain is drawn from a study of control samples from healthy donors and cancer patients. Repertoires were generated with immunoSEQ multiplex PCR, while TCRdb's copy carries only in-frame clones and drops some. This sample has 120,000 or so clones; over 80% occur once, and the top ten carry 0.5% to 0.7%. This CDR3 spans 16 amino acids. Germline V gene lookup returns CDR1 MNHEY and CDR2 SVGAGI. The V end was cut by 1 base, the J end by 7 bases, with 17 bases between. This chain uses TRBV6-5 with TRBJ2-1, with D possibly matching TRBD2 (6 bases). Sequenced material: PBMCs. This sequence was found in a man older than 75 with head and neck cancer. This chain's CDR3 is CASSYLGAGPENEQFF. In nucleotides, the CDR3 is TGTGCCAGCAGTTACTTAGGGGCGGGACCGGAGAATGAGCAGTTCTTC.